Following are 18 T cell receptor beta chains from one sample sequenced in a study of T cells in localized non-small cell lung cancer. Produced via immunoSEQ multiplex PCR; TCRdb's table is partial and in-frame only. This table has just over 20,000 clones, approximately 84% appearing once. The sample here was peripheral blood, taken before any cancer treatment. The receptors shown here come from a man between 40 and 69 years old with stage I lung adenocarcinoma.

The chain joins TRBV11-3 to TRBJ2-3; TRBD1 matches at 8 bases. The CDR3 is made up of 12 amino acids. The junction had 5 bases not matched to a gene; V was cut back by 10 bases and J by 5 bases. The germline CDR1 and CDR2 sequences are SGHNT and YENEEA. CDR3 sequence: CAKGQAGDTQYF. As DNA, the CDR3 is TGTGCCAAGGGACAGGCGGGAGATACGCAGTATTTT.

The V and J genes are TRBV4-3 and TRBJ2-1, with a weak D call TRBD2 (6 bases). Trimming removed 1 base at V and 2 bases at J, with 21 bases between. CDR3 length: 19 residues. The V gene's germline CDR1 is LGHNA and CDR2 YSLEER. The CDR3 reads CASSQGFREVLGAYNEQFF. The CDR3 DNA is TGCGCCAGCAGCCAAGGGTTCAGGGAGGTACTAGGGGCCTACAATGAGCAGTTCTTC.

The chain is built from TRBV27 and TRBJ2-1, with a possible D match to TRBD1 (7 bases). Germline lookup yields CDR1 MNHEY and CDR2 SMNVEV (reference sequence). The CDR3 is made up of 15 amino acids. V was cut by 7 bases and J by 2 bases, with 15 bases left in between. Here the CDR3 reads CASTPGRGAYNEQFF. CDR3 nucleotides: TGTGCCAGCACCCCAGGCAGGGGGGCCTACAATGAGCAGTTCTTC.

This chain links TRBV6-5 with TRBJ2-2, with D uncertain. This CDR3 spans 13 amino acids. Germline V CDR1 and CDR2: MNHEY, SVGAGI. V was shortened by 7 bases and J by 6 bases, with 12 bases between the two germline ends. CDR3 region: CASTLGRAGELFF. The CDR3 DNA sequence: TGTGCCAGCACTTTAGGACGAGCCGGGGAGCTGTTTTTT.

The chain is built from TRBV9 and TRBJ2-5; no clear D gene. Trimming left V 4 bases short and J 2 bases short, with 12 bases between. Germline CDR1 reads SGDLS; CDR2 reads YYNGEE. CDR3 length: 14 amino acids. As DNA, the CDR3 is TGTGCCAGCAGCCCCCCTGAGGAGCAAGAGACCCAGTACTTC. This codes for CASSPPEEQETQYF. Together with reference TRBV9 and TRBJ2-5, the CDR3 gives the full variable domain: DSGVTQTPKHLITATGQRVTLRCSPRSGDLSVYWYQQSLDQGLQFLIQYYNGEERAKGNILERFSAQQFPDLHSELNLSSLELGDSALYFCASSPPEEQETQYFGPGTRLLVL.

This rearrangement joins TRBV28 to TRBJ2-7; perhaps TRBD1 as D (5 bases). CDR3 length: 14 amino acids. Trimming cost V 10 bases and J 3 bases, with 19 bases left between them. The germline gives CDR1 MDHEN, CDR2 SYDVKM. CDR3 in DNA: TGTGCCACCCGCCCGGCAGGGATGATCTACGAGCAGTACTTC. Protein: CATRPAGMIYEQYF.

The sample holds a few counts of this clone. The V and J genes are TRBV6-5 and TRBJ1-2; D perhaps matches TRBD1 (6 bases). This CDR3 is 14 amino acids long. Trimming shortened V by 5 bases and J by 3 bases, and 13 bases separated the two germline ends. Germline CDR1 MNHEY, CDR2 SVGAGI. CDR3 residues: CASSLQGKDYGYTF. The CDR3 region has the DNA TGTGCCAGCAGTCTCCAGGGGAAAGACTATGGCTACACCTTC.

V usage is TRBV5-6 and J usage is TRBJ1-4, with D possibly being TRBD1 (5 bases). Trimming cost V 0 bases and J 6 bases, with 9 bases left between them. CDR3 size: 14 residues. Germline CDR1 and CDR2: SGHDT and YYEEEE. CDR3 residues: CASSLVRADEKLFF. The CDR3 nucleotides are TGTGCCAGCAGCTTGGTCAGGGCGGATGAAAAACTGTTTTTT.

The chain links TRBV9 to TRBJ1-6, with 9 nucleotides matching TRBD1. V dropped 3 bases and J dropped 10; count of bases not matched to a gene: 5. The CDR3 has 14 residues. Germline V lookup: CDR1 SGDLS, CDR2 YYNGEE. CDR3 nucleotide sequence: TGTGCCAGCAGCGAGGGACAGGGTAGGTCACCCCTCCACTTT. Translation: CASSEGQGRSPLHF.

The CDR3: CASSPVEGLSYEQYF. CDR3 in DNA: TGTGCCAGCAGCCCGGTGGAGGGCCTATCCTACGAGCAGTACTTC. This sequence joins TRBV14 and TRBJ2-7, with D tentatively TRBD2 (6 bases). V was clipped by 4 bases and J by 1 base, with 14 bases between them. The CDR3 has 15 residues. Per the germline V gene, CDR1 is SGHDN and CDR2 is FVKESK.

This CDR3 is CASTRTSGRGGETQYF. The CDR3 region has the DNA TGTGCCAGCACCCGGACTAGCGGGAGAGGTGGAGAGACCCAGTACTTC. The V gene is TRBV2, the J gene TRBJ2-5; 13 nucleotides line up with TRBD2. V shed 7 bases and J 4 bases; nucleotides not matched to a gene: 9. The germline V gene has CDR1 SNHLY and CDR2 FYNNEI. This CDR3 has 16 amino acids.

The CDR3 sequence: CASSPESGVVPNSPLHF. The CDR3 DNA reads as TGCGCCAGCAGCCCGGAGTCAGGCGTCGTTCCGAATTCACCCCTCCACTTT. The chain couples TRBV5-1 to TRBJ1-6, with D unresolved. The length of the CDR3 is 17 residues. The V end lost 4 bases, the J end lost 7 bases, and 21 bases lay between the germline ends. Per germline, CDR1 SGHRS and CDR2 YFSETQ.

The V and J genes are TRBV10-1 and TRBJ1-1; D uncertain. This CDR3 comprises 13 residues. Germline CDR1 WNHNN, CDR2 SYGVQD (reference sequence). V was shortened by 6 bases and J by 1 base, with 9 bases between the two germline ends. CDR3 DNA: TGCGCCAGCAGGGAAAACGGGAACACTGAAGCTTTCTTT. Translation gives CASRENGNTEAFF.

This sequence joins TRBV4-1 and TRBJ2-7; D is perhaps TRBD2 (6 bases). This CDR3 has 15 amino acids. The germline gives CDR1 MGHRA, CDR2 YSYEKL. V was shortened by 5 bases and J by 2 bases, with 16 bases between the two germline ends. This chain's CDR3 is CASSSIGLSTYEQYF. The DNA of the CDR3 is TGCGCCAGCAGCTCCATCGGACTATCGACCTACGAGCAGTACTTC.

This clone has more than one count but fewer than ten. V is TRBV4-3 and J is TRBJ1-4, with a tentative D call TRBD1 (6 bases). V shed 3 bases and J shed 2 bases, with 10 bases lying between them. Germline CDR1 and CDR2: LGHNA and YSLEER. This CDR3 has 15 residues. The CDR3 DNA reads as TGCGCCAGCAGCCATAACAGGGTGACTAATGAAAAACTGTTTTTT. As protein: CASSHNRVTNEKLFF.

This CDR3 reads CSVVDSGANVLTF. The CDR3 coding sequence is TGCAGCGTTGTAGATTCTGGGGCCAACGTCCTGACTTTC. V and J are TRBV29-1 and TRBJ2-6; D is unresolved. Per germline, CDR1 SQVTM and CDR2 ANQGSEA. There are 13 residues in the CDR3. V lost 4 bases and J 1 base, leaving 5 bases between the germline ends.

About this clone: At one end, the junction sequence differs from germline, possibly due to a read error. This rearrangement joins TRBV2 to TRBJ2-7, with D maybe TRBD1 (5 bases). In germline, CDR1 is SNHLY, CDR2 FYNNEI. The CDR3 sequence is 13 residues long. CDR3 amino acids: CASSEDSSYEQYF. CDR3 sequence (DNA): TGTGCCAGCAGCGAAGACAGTTCCTACGAGCAGTACTTC.

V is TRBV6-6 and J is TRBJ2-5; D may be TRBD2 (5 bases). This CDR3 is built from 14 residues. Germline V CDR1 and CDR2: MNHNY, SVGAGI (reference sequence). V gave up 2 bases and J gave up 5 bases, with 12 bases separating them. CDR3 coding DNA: TGTGCCAGCAGTTACGGCCGGGGTCTGGAGACCCAGTACTTC. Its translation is CASSYGRGLETQYF.